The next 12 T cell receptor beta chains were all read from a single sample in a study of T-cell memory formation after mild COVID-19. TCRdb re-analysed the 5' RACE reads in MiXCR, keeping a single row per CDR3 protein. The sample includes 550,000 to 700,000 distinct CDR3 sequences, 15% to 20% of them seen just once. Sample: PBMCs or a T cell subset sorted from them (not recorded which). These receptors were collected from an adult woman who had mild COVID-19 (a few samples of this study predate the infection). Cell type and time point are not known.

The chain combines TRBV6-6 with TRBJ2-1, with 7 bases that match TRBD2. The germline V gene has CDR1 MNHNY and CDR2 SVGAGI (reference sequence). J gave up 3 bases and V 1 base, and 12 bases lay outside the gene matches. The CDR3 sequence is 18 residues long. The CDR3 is CASSYFAGVTDVYNEQFF. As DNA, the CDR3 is TGTGCCAGCAGTTACTTTGCGGGAGTGACCGATGTCTACAATGAGCAGTTCTTC.

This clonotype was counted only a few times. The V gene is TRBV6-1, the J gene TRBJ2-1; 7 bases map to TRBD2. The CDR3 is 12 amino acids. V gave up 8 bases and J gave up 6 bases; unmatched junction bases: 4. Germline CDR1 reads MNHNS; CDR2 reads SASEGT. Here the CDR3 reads CASGDYRNEQFF. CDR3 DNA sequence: TGTGCCAGCGGGGACTACCGCAATGAGCAGTTCTTC.

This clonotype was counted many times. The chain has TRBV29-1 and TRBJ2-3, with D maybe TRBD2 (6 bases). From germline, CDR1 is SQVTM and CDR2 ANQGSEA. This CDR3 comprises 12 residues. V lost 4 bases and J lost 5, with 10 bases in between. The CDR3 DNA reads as TGCAGCGTTGGCCAGGGAGGAGATACGCAGTATTTT. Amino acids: CSVGQGGDTQYF.

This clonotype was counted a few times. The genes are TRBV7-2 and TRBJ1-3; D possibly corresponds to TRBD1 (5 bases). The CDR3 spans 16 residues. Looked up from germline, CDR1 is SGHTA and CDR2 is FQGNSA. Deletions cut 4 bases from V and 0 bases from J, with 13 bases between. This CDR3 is CASSSRGSISGNTIYF. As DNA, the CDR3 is TGTGCCAGCAGCTCACGGGGGTCGATCTCTGGAAACACCATATATTTT.

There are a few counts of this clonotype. The CDR3 coding sequence is TGTGCCAGCAGCCGACCCACAGGGGTCAACAATGAGCAGTTCTTC. This gives the protein CASSRPTGVNNEQFF. This chain links TRBV14 with TRBJ2-1, with 7 bases matching TRBD1. The CDR3 is 15 residues long. Germline V gene lookup returns CDR1 SGHDN and CDR2 FVKESK. V shed 4 bases and J 5 bases; nucleotides not matched to a gene: 8.

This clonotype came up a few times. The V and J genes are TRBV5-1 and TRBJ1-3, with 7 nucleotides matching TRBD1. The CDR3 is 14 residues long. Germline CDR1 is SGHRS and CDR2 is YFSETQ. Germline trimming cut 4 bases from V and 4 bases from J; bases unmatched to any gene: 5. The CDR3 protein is CASSPGQIGNTIYF. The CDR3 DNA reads TGCGCCAGCAGCCCGGGACAGATCGGAAACACCATATATTTT. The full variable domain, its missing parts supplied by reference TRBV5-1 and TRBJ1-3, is KAGVTQTPRYLIKTRGQQVTLSCSPISGHRSVSWYQQTPGQGLQFLFEYFSETQRNKGNFPGRFSGRQFSNSRSEMNVSTLELGDSALYLCASSPGQIGNTIYFGEGSWLTVV.

CDR3 sequence reads: CASSYSSPRPNEQFF. CDR3 bases: TGTGCCAGCAGTTACTCGTCCCCCAGGCCGAATGAGCAGTTCTTC. J is TRBJ2-1 and V is TRBV6-5; no definite D call. Looked up from germline, CDR1 is MNHEY and CDR2 is SVGAGI. The CDR3 is 15 amino acids. The ends were cut back, 0 bases at V and 7 bases at J, with 13 bases in the middle.

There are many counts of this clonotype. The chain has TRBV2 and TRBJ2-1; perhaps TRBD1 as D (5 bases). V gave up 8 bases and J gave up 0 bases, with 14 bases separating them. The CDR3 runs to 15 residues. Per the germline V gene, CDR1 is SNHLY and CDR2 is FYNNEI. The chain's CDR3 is CASGRQSRSYNEQFF. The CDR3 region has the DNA TGTGCCAGCGGACGACAGTCTCGCTCCTACAATGAGCAGTTCTTC.

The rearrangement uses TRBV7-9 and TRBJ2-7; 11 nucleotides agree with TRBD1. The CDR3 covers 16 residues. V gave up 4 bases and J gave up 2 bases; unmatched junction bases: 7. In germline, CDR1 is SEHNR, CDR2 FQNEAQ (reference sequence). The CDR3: CASSSAWDRGAYEQYF. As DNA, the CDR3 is TGTGCCAGCAGCTCTGCTTGGGACAGGGGGGCCTACGAGCAGTACTTC.

CDR3 sequence reads: CASSSPVAPRDQDTQYF. Here the CDR3 DNA reads TGTGCCAGCAGTTCCCCTGTGGCCCCTCGAGACCAGGATACGCAGTATTTT. The V gene is TRBV12-3 or TRBV12-4, the J gene TRBJ2-3; D gene unclear. V was trimmed by 4 bases and J by 6 bases, leaving 23 bases between them. The CDR3 contains 17 residues.

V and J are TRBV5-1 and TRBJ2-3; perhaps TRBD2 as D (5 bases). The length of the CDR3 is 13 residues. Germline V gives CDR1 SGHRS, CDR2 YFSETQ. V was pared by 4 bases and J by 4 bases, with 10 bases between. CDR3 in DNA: TGCGCCAGCAGCCGAGGAGGCCCAGATACGCAGTATTTT. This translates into CASSRGGPDTQYF.

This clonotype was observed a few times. Written as DNA, the CDR3 is TGCGCCAGCAGCCAAGATCATCAGGTCACAGAGACCCAGTACTTC. Translated: CASSQDHQVTETQYF. The V and J genes are TRBV4-3 and TRBJ2-5; no reliable D call. Trimming removed 0 bases at V and 4 bases at J, with 12 bases between. This CDR3 region has 15 residues. Germline V CDR1 and CDR2: LGHNA, YSLEER.